These T cell receptor beta chains were read from a single sample in a study of blood T cell repertoires in COVID-19. Only in-frame clones appear in the TCRdb table, and some are missing; sequencing was by immunoSEQ multiplex PCR. The data hold 140,000 to 150,000 clones, with around four fifths observed a single time. Sequenced: PBMCs or T cells enriched from blood (not recorded which). The receptors here all came from a woman in her 40s who had recovered from COVID-19. The CDR3 runs from the conserved cysteine through the conserved F or W. The D gene is left open where the match is weak. The size of a clone is reported for some rows only, either as once, few or many, or as a class for expanded clones.

clone size: .
J gene: TRBJ2-7
V gene: TRBV3-1/TRBV3-2
D gene: .
CDR3 protein: CASSFLRQVIYEQYF
CDR3 DNA: TGTGCCAGCAGCTTCCTTCGACAGGTGATCTACGAGCAGTACTTC

clone size: .
J gene: TRBJ1-5
V gene: TRBV3-1/TRBV3-2
D gene: TRBD1
CDR3 protein: CASSQAGQGNQPQHF
CDR3 DNA: TGTGCCAGCAGCCAAGCGGGACAGGGAAATCAGCCCCAGCATTTT

clone size: .
J gene: TRBJ2-4
V gene: TRBV13
D gene: TRBD2
CDR3 protein: CASSKGDSGVIQYF
CDR3 DNA: TGTGCCAGCAGCAAAGGGGATAGCGGGGTCATTCAGTACTTC

clone size: .
J gene: TRBJ2-7
V gene: TRBV5-1
D gene: .
CDR3 protein: CASSFTGSYEQYF
CDR3 DNA: TGCGCCAGCAGCTTCACGGGCTCCTACGAGCAGTACTTC

clone size: .
J gene: TRBJ1-2
V gene: TRBV19
D gene: TRBD1
CDR3 protein: CASSGQGETNYGYTF
CDR3 DNA: TGTGCCAGTAGTGGACAGGGCGAGACTAACTATGGCTACACCTTC

clone size: .
J gene: TRBJ2-5
V gene: TRBV7-6
D gene: .
CDR3 protein: CASSLVRETQYF
CDR3 DNA: TGTGCCAGCAGCTTAGTCAGAGAGACCCAGTACTTC

clone size: .
J gene: TRBJ1-5
V gene: TRBV19
D gene: TRBD1
CDR3 protein: CASSGTGSQPQHF
CDR3 DNA: TGTGCCAGCTCCGGGACAGGGTCTCAGCCCCAGCATTTT

clone size: .
J gene: TRBJ1-5
V gene: TRBV19
D gene: .
CDR3 protein: CATALEGGRNQPQHF
CDR3 DNA: TGTGCCACCGCCCTGGAGGGAGGGAGGAATCAGCCCCAGCATTTT

clone size: .
J gene: TRBJ1-5
V gene: TRBV15
D gene: TRBD1
CDR3 protein: CATSRERDSRNQPQHF
CDR3 DNA: TGTGCCACCAGCAGAGAGCGGGACAGTCGCAATCAGCCCCAGCATTTT

clone size: .
J gene: TRBJ2-7
V gene: TRBV4-1
D gene: TRBD2
CDR3 protein: CASSQGPSGTYEQYF
CDR3 DNA: TGCGCCAGCAGCCAAGGGCCTAGCGGGACATACGAGCAGTACTTC

clone size: .
J gene: TRBJ2-7
V gene: TRBV16
D gene: .
CDR3 protein: CASSQSPGVNYEQYF
CDR3 DNA: TGTGCCAGCAGCCAATCACCAGGGGTGAACTACGAGCAGTACTTC

clone size: .
J gene: TRBJ1-2
V gene: TRBV5-4
D gene: .
CDR3 protein: CASSQIPSNYGYTF
CDR3 DNA: TGTGCCAGCAGCCAGATACCCAGTAACTATGGCTACACCTTC

clone size: .
J gene: TRBJ1-1
V gene: TRBV7-2
D gene: .
CDR3 protein: CASSLSGNTEAFF
CDR3 DNA: TGTGCCAGCAGCTTATCCGGGAACACTGAAGCTTTCTTT

clone size: .
J gene: TRBJ1-2
V gene: TRBV5-4
D gene: TRBD1
CDR3 protein: CASSLGTGGEGYGYTF
CDR3 DNA: TGTGCCAGCAGCTTGGGAACAGGGGGCGAAGGGTATGGCTACACCTTC

clone size: .
J gene: TRBJ2-2
V gene: TRBV5-1
D gene: TRBD2
CDR3 protein: CASSILGLAAGTGELFF
CDR3 DNA: TGCGCCAGCAGCATTCTCGGACTAGCCGCTGGGACCGGGGAGCTGTTTTTT

clone size: .
J gene: TRBJ1-1
V gene: TRBV6-6
D gene: .
CDR3 protein: CASSYPLKAENTEAFF
CDR3 DNA: TGTGCCAGCAGTTACCCTCTGAAGGCGGAGAACACTGAAGCTTTCTTT

clone size: few
J gene: TRBJ2-7
V gene: TRBV6-5
D gene: .
CDR3 protein: CASSYTAGASSYEQYF
CDR3 DNA: TGTGCCAGCAGTTACACGGCGGGGGCGAGCTCCTACGAGCAGTACTTC

clone size: .
J gene: TRBJ1-1
V gene: TRBV5-6
D gene: .
CDR3 protein: CASSLVRNTEAFF
CDR3 DNA: TGTGCCAGCAGCTTGGTCCGGAACACTGAAGCTTTCTTT

clone size: .
J gene: TRBJ1-6
V gene: TRBV4-1
D gene: .
CDR3 protein: CASSPTESASSYNSPLHF
CDR3 DNA: TGCGCCAGCAGCCCTACGGAGTCCGCCAGCTCCTATAATTCACCCCTCCACTTT

clone size: .
J gene: TRBJ2-5
V gene: TRBV20-1
D gene: .
CDR3 protein: CSARLRETQYF
CDR3 DNA: TGCAGTGCTAGACTGCGGGAGACCCAGTACTTC

clone size: .
J gene: TRBJ2-7
V gene: TRBV2
D gene: TRBD2
CDR3 protein: CASSVTLAGGGSFSYEQYF
CDR3 DNA: TGTGCCAGCAGTGTAACACTAGCGGGAGGGGGTTCTTTTTCTTACGAGCAGTACTTC

clone size: .
J gene: TRBJ2-5
V gene: TRBV6-1
D gene: TRBD1
CDR3 protein: CASSERDRETQYF
CDR3 DNA: TGTGCCAGCAGTGAACGGGACAGGGAGACCCAGTACTTC

clone size: .
J gene: TRBJ2-7
V gene: TRBV5-1
D gene: .
CDR3 protein: CASSPGSNYEQYF
CDR3 DNA: TGCGCCAGCAGCCCGGGATCGAACTACGAGCAGTACTTC

clone size: once
J gene: TRBJ2-7
V gene: TRBV11-2
D gene: .
CDR3 protein: CASSSRGHEQYF
CDR3 DNA: TGTGCCAGCAGCTCCCGAGGCCACGAGCAGTACTTC

clone size: .
J gene: TRBJ2-1
V gene: TRBV4-1
D gene: .
CDR3 protein: CASSHQGTALVRNEQFF
CDR3 DNA: TGCGCCAGCAGCCACCAGGGGACGGCACTGGTTCGGAATGAGCAGTTCTTC

clone size: .
J gene: TRBJ2-1
V gene: TRBV15
D gene: .
CDR3 protein: CATSRDQGPGSYNEQFF
CDR3 DNA: TGTGCCACCAGCAGAGATCAGGGGCCAGGCTCCTACAATGAGCAGTTCTTC

clone size: .
J gene: TRBJ1-6
V gene: TRBV19
D gene: TRBD1
CDR3 protein: CASSIPGGGNSPLHF
CDR3 DNA: TGTGCCAGTAGTATTCCAGGGGGAGGCAATTCACCCCTCCACTTT

clone size: many
J gene: TRBJ2-5
V gene: TRBV18
D gene: .
CDR3 protein: CASSPPGGLETQYF
CDR3 DNA: TGTGCCAGCTCACCACCGGGGGGGCTGGAGACCCAGTACTTC

clone size: .
J gene: TRBJ1-1
V gene: TRBV10-3
D gene: .
CDR3 protein: CAISEYRVDTEAFF
CDR3 DNA: TGTGCCATCAGTGAGTACAGGGTGGACACTGAAGCTTTCTTT

clone size: .
J gene: TRBJ2-7
V gene: TRBV27
D gene: .
CDR3 protein: CASSFSGIIREKGYEQYF
CDR3 DNA: TGTGCCAGCAGTTTTTCAGGGATAATTCGGGAGAAGGGCTACGAGCAGTACTTC

clone size: .
J gene: TRBJ1-1
V gene: TRBV18
D gene: .
CDR3 protein: CASSLGGTGNTEAFF
CDR3 DNA: TGTGCCAGCTCCTTAGGGGGTACGGGGAACACTGAAGCTTTCTTT

clone size: .
J gene: TRBJ1-1
V gene: TRBV6-5
D gene: .
CDR3 protein: CASSYSGGEAFF
CDR3 DNA: TGTGCCAGCAGTTACTCGGGGGGTGAAGCTTTCTTT

clone size: .
J gene: TRBJ2-7
V gene: TRBV7-9
D gene: TRBD1
CDR3 protein: CASSSTGTAHEQYF
CDR3 DNA: TGTGCCAGCAGCTCGACCGGGACAGCCCACGAGCAGTACTTC

clone size: .
J gene: TRBJ1-1
V gene: TRBV5-8
D gene: .
CDR3 protein: CASRVGQMNTEAFF
CDR3 DNA: TGTGCCAGCAGGGTCGGACAGATGAACACTGAAGCTTTCTTT

clone size: .
J gene: TRBJ2-1
V gene: TRBV7-3
D gene: .
CDR3 protein: CASSLQGNQGEQFF
CDR3 DNA: TGTGCCAGCAGCCTTCAAGGGAACCAGGGGGAGCAGTTCTTC

clone size: many
J gene: TRBJ2-1
V gene: TRBV18
D gene: TRBD2
CDR3 protein: CASSQVLGRDNEQFF
CDR3 DNA: TGTGCCAGCTCACAGGTCCTGGGGAGGGACAATGAGCAGTTCTTC

clone size: .
J gene: TRBJ2-7
V gene: TRBV29-1
D gene: .
CDR3 protein: CSVEDPRRGYEQYF
CDR3 DNA: TGCAGCGTTGAAGATCCGCGGAGGGGCTACGAGCAGTACTTC

clone size: many
J gene: TRBJ1-1
V gene: TRBV3-1/TRBV3-2
D gene: .
CDR3 protein: CASSQGSGGGGTEAFF
CDR3 DNA: TGTGCCAGCAGCCAAGGAAGCGGGGGAGGGGGCACTGAAGCTTTCTTT

clone size: .
J gene: TRBJ2-2
V gene: TRBV30
D gene: TRBD2
CDR3 protein: CAWSGLAVKKAGELFF
CDR3 DNA: TGTGCCTGGAGTGGACTAGCGGTAAAGAAAGCCGGGGAGCTGTTTTTT

clone size: .
J gene: TRBJ2-1
V gene: TRBV2
D gene: TRBD2
CDR3 protein: CAIIIRALAGGRSSYNEQFF
CDR3 DNA: TGTGCCATCATAATCCGAGCCCTAGCGGGAGGCCGTAGCTCCTACAATGAGCAGTTCTTC

clone size: .
J gene: TRBJ2-2
V gene: TRBV6-5
D gene: TRBD2
CDR3 protein: CASRVAGGVAGELFF
CDR3 DNA: TGTGCCAGCAGGGTAGCGGGAGGTGTGGCCGGGGAGCTGTTTTTT

clone size: .
J gene: TRBJ2-7
V gene: TRBV5-6
D gene: TRBD1
CDR3 protein: CASSFGRGFSYEQYF
CDR3 DNA: TGTGCCAGCAGCTTTGGCAGGGGGTTCTCCTACGAGCAGTACTTC

clone size: .
J gene: TRBJ1-4
V gene: TRBV27
D gene: TRBD1
CDR3 protein: CASSSYRGGTEKLFF
CDR3 DNA: TGTGCCAGCAGTTCATACAGGGGGGGGACCGAAAAACTGTTTTTT

clone size: .
J gene: TRBJ1-1
V gene: TRBV4-1
D gene: TRBD1
CDR3 protein: CASSHADDRALSGTEAFF
CDR3 DNA: TGCGCCAGCAGCCATGCAGATGACAGGGCCCTTTCGGGCACTGAAGCTTTCTTT

clone size: .
J gene: TRBJ1-1
V gene: TRBV5-1
D gene: .
CDR3 protein: CASSLDQMNTEAFF
CDR3 DNA: TGCGCCAGCAGCTTGGATCAGATGAACACTGAAGCTTTCTTT

clone size: .
J gene: TRBJ2-2
V gene: TRBV5-1
D gene: .
CDR3 protein: CASSLASGRTGELFF
CDR3 DNA: TGCGCCAGCAGCTTGGCCTCGGGAAGGACCGGGGAGCTGTTTTTT

clone size: .
J gene: TRBJ2-7
V gene: TRBV19
D gene: TRBD1
CDR3 protein: CASSFRDRGLNEQYF
CDR3 DNA: TGTGCCAGTAGCTTCCGGGACAGGGGGCTTAATGAGCAGTACTTC

clone size: once
J gene: TRBJ1-1
V gene: TRBV7-9
D gene: .
CDR3 protein: CASSFGGAAEAFF
CDR3 DNA: TGTGCCAGCAGCTTTGGGGGGGCTGCTGAAGCTTTCTTT

clone size: few
J gene: TRBJ2-3
V gene: TRBV7-3
D gene: TRBD2
CDR3 protein: CASSLIPGLAGVSTDTQYF
CDR3 DNA: TGTGCCAGCAGCTTAATACCGGGACTAGCGGGAGTAAGCACAGATACGCAGTATTTT

clone size: .
J gene: TRBJ1-5
V gene: TRBV30
D gene: .
CDR3 protein: CAWEDSFNQPQHF
CDR3 DNA: TGTGCCTGGGAAGACAGCTTCAATCAGCCCCAGCATTTT

clone size: .
J gene: TRBJ1-3
V gene: TRBV2
D gene: .
CDR3 protein: CASNPTVSGNTIYF
CDR3 DNA: TGTGCCAGCAACCCGACAGTCTCTGGAAACACCATATATTTT

clone size: .
J gene: TRBJ2-7
V gene: TRBV2
D gene: TRBD2
CDR3 protein: CASSDLAGGPEQYF
CDR3 DNA: TGTGCCAGCAGTGATCTAGCGGGAGGGCCCGAGCAGTACTTC

clone size: .
J gene: TRBJ1-1
V gene: TRBV7-8
D gene: TRBD1
CDR3 protein: CASSSPGGAFF
CDR3 DNA: TGTGCCAGCAGCTCTCCAGGGGGAGCTTTCTTT

clone size: .
J gene: TRBJ2-3
V gene: TRBV14
D gene: .
CDR3 protein: CASSQEDPGPLGTDTQYF
CDR3 DNA: TGTGCCAGCAGCCAAGAGGACCCCGGGCCACTAGGCACAGATACGCAGTATTTT